A single sample gave rise to the 29 T cell receptor beta chains below, sequenced in a study of cytomegalovirus exposure and HLA in healthy donors. The PCR used 60 Vbeta and 13 Jbeta primers. Clones were read by immunoSEQ multiplex PCR, and TCRdb kept only the in-frame ones, dropping some. Of tens of thousands of clones listed, 65% to 80% are singletons. Sequenced sample: PBMCs. These receptors all come from a male donor in good health and CMV-seropositive.

The chain links TRBV5-1 to TRBJ2-4, with D perhaps matching TRBD2 (6 bases). V dropped 4 bases and J dropped 0 bases, with 8 bases sitting between them. CDR3 length: 14 amino acids. CDR1 SGHRS and CDR2 YFSETQ come from the germline V gene. CDR3: CASSPGVAKNIQYF. In nucleotides, the CDR3 is TGCGCCAGCAGCCCGGGGGTAGCCAAAAACATTCAGTACTTC.

The rearrangement links TRBV4-3 to TRBJ2-5; unclear D gene. The V end lost 2 bases, the J end lost 7 bases, and 11 bases lay between the germline ends. The length of the CDR3 is 13 residues. Germline-derived CDR1 and CDR2 are LGHNA and YSLEER. CDR3 in amino acids: CASSQLHQATQYF. For the CDR3, the DNA is TGCGCCAGCAGCCAACTTCATCAGGCGACCCAGTACTTC.

V usage is TRBV6-6 and J usage is TRBJ2-7, with TRBD2 identical over 8 bases. The junction had 8 bases not matched to a gene; V was cut back by 5 bases and J by 2 bases. CDR3 length: 15 amino acids. The germline V gene has CDR1 MNHNY and CDR2 SVGAGI (reference sequence). The CDR3 loop reads CASSPLAGATYEQYF. CDR3 nucleotides: TGTGCCAGCAGTCCCCTAGCGGGTGCTACCTACGAGCAGTACTTC.

This chain uses TRBV4-1 with TRBJ1-2; D is possibly TRBD1 (6 bases). The V and J ends lost 1 base and 2 bases respectively, with 14 bases between them. The germline V gene has CDR1 MGHRA and CDR2 YSYEKL. The CDR3 contains 16 residues. The CDR3 DNA sequence: TGCGCCAGCAGCCAAGGATACAGGACAGCCAACTATGGCTACACCTTC. It encodes CASSQGYRTANYGYTF.

This chain joins TRBV15 and TRBJ2-7; 8 positions agree with TRBD2. Germline CDR1 is LNHNV and CDR2 is YYDKDF (reference sequence). The CDR3 totals 16 residues. Trimming took 0 bases from V and 3 from J; bases not matched to a gene: 7. This CDR3 is CATSRDHSAGGYEQYF. The CDR3 DNA sequence: TGTGCCACCAGCAGAGATCATTCGGCGGGAGGCTACGAGCAGTACTTC.

The chain couples TRBV19 to TRBJ2-5, with 7 bases lining up with TRBD2. CDR1 is LNHDA and CDR2 is SQIVND in the germline V gene (reference sequence). This CDR3 has 16 amino acids. With 8 bases clipped from V and 1 base from J, the junction kept 13 bases outside the gene matches. The CDR3, as DNA: TGTGCCAGTGTTGACCGGGGGAGGGACCGCCAAGAGACCCAGTACTTC. Translation gives CASVDRGRDRQETQYF.

This clone appeared a few times. This chain connects TRBV11-2 to TRBJ2-3; tentative D call: TRBD2 (6 bases). The CDR3 sequence is 17 residues long. Germline V lookup: CDR1 SGHAT, CDR2 FQNNGV. The V end lost 1 base, the J end lost 0 bases, and 14 bases lay between the germline ends. CDR3 protein: CASSLVNRGASTDTQYF. The DNA of the CDR3 is TGTGCCAGCAGCTTAGTCAATCGCGGGGCTAGCACAGATACGCAGTATTTT.

The chain links TRBV28 to TRBJ2-5; D may be TRBD2 (6 bases). Per the germline V gene, CDR1 is MDHEN and CDR2 is SYDVKM. V was shortened by 5 bases and J by 3 bases, with 16 bases between the two germline ends. CDR3 size: 15 residues. In DNA, the CDR3 is TGTGCCAGCAGTGGGGGAGGTTCGGGAAAAGAGACCCAGTACTTC. Translation: CASSGGGSGKETQYF.

The rearrangement uses TRBV29-1 and TRBJ2-7, with TRBD1 matching over 9 bases. J gave up 1 base and V 7 bases, and 8 bases lay outside the gene matches. The CDR3 extends over 14 amino acids. CDR1 and CDR2 (germline): SQVTM, ANQGSEA. CDR3 in amino acids: CSARGQGNSYEQYF. The CDR3 DNA follows: TGCAGCGCCCGGGGACAGGGAAATTCCTACGAGCAGTACTTC.

For the CDR3, the DNA is TGTGCCAGCGGGGGACAGCAGAACACTGAAGCTTTCTTT. Amino acids: CASGGQQNTEAFF. The V gene is TRBV27, the J gene TRBJ1-1, with TRBD1 matching 7 bases. The CDR3 runs to 13 residues. The J segment lost 1 base and the V segment lost 8 bases, leaving 4 bases of the junction unmatched. CDR1 and CDR2 (germline): MNHEY, SMNVEV (reference sequence).

The rearrangement joins TRBV7-9 to TRBJ2-3; D perhaps matches TRBD2 (5 bases). The CDR3 is 14 residues long. The germline V and J ends were trimmed by 5 bases and 3 bases, with 12 bases remaining between them. In germline, CDR1 is SEHNR, CDR2 FQNEAQ (reference sequence). CDR3 amino acids: CASSPGRGTDTQYF. The CDR3 nucleotides read TGTGCCAGCAGCCCTGGACGGGGAACAGATACGCAGTATTTT.

The V and J genes are TRBV18 and TRBJ2-7; unclear D gene. Between the trimmed V and J ends, which lost 7 bases and 0 bases, there was a span of 13 bases. This CDR3 contains 14 residues. CDR1 and CDR2 (germline): KGHSH, LQKENI. For the CDR3, the DNA is TGTGCCAGCTTTAGGTCCTCTAGCTCCTACGAGCAGTACTTC. It encodes CASFRSSSSYEQYF.

The V and J genes are TRBV28 and TRBJ1-5; no reliable D call. The V end lost 2 bases, the J end lost 6 bases, and 11 bases lay between the germline ends. The CDR3 extends over 14 amino acids. Germline CDR1 and CDR2: MDHEN and SYDVKM. The CDR3 here is CASSLMDSAQPQHF. For the CDR3, the DNA is TGTGCCAGCAGTTTAATGGACTCAGCTCAGCCCCAGCATTTT.

CDR3 sequence reads: CASSIGLAGNNEQFF. The CDR3 nucleotides are TGTGCCAGCAGTATAGGACTAGCGGGCAACAATGAGCAGTTCTTC. This chain uses TRBV2 with TRBJ2-1, with 11 bases aligning to TRBD2. With 5 bases clipped from V and 5 bases from J, the junction kept 5 bases outside the gene matches. The CDR3 extends over 15 amino acids. Germline-derived CDR1 and CDR2 are SNHLY and FYNNEI.

This sequence joins TRBV6-5 and TRBJ1-2, with 7 bases fitting TRBD1. This CDR3 spans 14 amino acids. Germline-derived CDR1 and CDR2 are MNHEY and SVGAGI. The trim removed 4 bases at V and 4 bases at J, leaving 6 bases unmatched. Here the CDR3 DNA reads TGTGCCAGCAGTTGGGGACAGAACCCCTATGGCTACACCTTC. It yields the protein CASSWGQNPYGYTF.

The chain couples TRBV27 to TRBJ2-5, with 9 bases identical to TRBD1. The DNA end favors TRBJ2-7, so the J call may be wrong. The V gene's germline CDR1 is MNHEY and CDR2 SMNVEV (reference sequence). This CDR3 contains 15 residues. This CDR3 is CASSLSGTGSYEQYF. The CDR3 nucleotides are TGTGCCAGCAGTTTATCGGGGACAGGGTCCTACGAGCAGTACTTC.

The chain couples TRBV7-6 to TRBJ1-1; D is unclear. V gave up 1 base and J gave up 0 bases, with 6 bases separating them. From germline, CDR1 is SGHVS and CDR2 FNYEAQ. The CDR3 runs 14 residues. As DNA, the CDR3 is TGTGCCAGCAGCTTAGGAGTAATGAACACTGAAGCTTTCTTT. As protein: CASSLGVMNTEAFF.

This chain uses TRBV28 with TRBJ1-1, with 12 bases aligning to TRBD1. CDR1 and CDR2 (germline): MDHEN, SYDVKM. The CDR3 is 14 amino acids. V was pared by 6 bases and J by 4 bases, with 3 bases of the junction left unmatched. This chain's CDR3 is CASRGQGAGTEAFF. The CDR3 DNA reads as TGTGCCAGCAGGGGACAGGGGGCAGGCACTGAAGCTTTCTTT.

The rearrangement joins TRBV5-1 to TRBJ1-4; D remains ambiguous. Germline V gives CDR1 SGHRS, CDR2 YFSETQ. V lost 3 bases, J lost 0 bases, and 12 bases lay in between. The CDR3 sequence is 16 residues long. The CDR3: CASSSSSGTTNEKLFF. DNA for the CDR3: TGCGCCAGCAGCTCCTCTTCGGGTACAACTAATGAAAAACTGTTTTTT.

V is TRBV9 and J is TRBJ2-5; D possibly corresponds to TRBD1 (6 bases). This CDR3 contains 14 residues. The germline V gene encodes CDR1 SGDLS and CDR2 YYNGEE. V was clipped by 4 bases and J by 1 base, with 11 bases between them. The CDR3 sequence is CASSTTGTQETQYF. The DNA of the CDR3 is TGTGCCAGCAGCACCACAGGGACCCAAGAGACCCAGTACTTC.

J is TRBJ2-1 and V is TRBV7-2; 9 nucleotides agree with TRBD2. V gave up 4 bases and J gave up 9 bases; unmatched junction bases: 10. This CDR3 has 15 residues. The germline V gene has CDR1 SGHTA and CDR2 FQGNSA. The CDR3 coding sequence is TGTGCCAGCAGCTCCCGGGGAGCGGGGGGTGCTGAGCAGTTCTTC. As protein: CASSSRGAGGAEQFF.

This chain uses TRBV6-5 with TRBJ1-2; D not resolved. This CDR3 has 12 residues. Germline V lookup: CDR1 MNHEY, CDR2 SVGAGI. The V gene lost 5 bases and the J gene lost 7 bases, with 11 bases spanning the gap. CDR3 sequence (DNA): TGTGCCAGCAGTGCGAATGCGGTTGGCTACACCTTC. Amino acids: CASSANAVGYTF.

The rearrangement links TRBV30 to TRBJ2-7; 7 nucleotides agree with TRBD2. The CDR3 has 14 amino acids. V was clipped by 5 bases and J by 3 bases; unmatched bases: 10. From germline, CDR1 is GTSNPN and CDR2 SVGIG (reference sequence). CDR3 loop: CAWARGTNRYEQYF. CDR3 nucleotides: TGTGCCTGGGCTCGCGGGACTAACCGCTACGAGCAGTACTTC.

The chain recombines TRBV10-1 with TRBJ2-1, with D possibly TRBD2 on 5 matching bases. This CDR3 is built from 16 residues. V lost 0 bases to trimming and J lost 4 bases, with 13 bases between them. Germline V gives CDR1 WNHNN, CDR2 SYGVQD (reference sequence). The CDR3 spells CASSESRETAYNEQFF. The DNA of the CDR3 is TGCGCCAGCAGTGAGTCGAGGGAGACGGCGTACAATGAGCAGTTCTTC.

This clone has only a few counts. The CDR3 sequence: CASSYGDSSYEQYF. Here the CDR3 DNA reads TGTGCCAGCAGTTACGGGGACAGCTCCTACGAGCAGTACTTC. The chain joins TRBV6-5 to TRBJ2-7; 7 nucleotides agree with TRBD1. CDR1 and CDR2 (germline): MNHEY, SVGAGI. This CDR3 is 14 amino acids long. The ends lost 2 bases at V and 0 bases at J; junction bases unmatched: 1.

This clone was picked up a small number of times. This chain joins TRBV5-1 and TRBJ2-7; TRBD1 matches at 11 bases. J was trimmed by 1 base and V by 4 bases; bases with no gene match: 1. The CDR3 sequence is 14 residues long. CDR1 is SGHRS, CDR2 YFSETQ, per germline. The CDR3 protein is CASSGTGGSYEQYF. In DNA form, the CDR3 reads TGCGCCAGCAGCGGGACAGGGGGATCCTACGAGCAGTACTTC.

The rearrangement joins TRBV19 to TRBJ2-7; D gene unclear. V gave up 3 bases and J gave up 2 bases, with 8 bases separating them. The CDR3 covers 13 residues. Germline V gene data show CDR1 as LNHDA and CDR2 as SQIVND (reference sequence). The DNA of the CDR3 is TGTGCCAGTAGTATTACAGTTACCTACGAGCAGTACTTC. This sequence encodes CASSITVTYEQYF.

This chain connects TRBV30 to TRBJ2-3; 14 bases match TRBD2. CDR1 and CDR2 from the germline V gene are GTSNPN and SVGIG (reference sequence). The CDR3 sequence is 17 residues long. J gave up 2 bases and V 4 bases, and 8 bases lay outside the gene matches. CDR3 sequence (DNA): TGTGCCTGGAAGGGACTAGCGGGGGATCTCACCACAGATACGCAGTATTTT. The encoded protein is CAWKGLAGDLTTDTQYF. Complete variable domain (other parts from reference TRBV30 and TRBJ2-3): SQTIHQWPATLVQPVGSPLSLECTVEGTSNPNLYWYRQAAGRGLQLLFYSVGIGQISSEVPQNLSASRPQDRQFILSSKKLLLSDSGFYLCAWKGLAGDLTTDTQYFGPGTRLTVL.

CDR3 nucleotide sequence: TGCGCCAGCAGAAGTAAACAGGGGGCTACGGGGGCCAACGTCCTGACTTTC. This gives the protein CASRSKQGATGANVLTF. The rearrangement joins TRBV10-1 to TRBJ2-6, with 9 bases matching TRBD1. CDR3 length equals 17 residues. Germline V CDR1 and CDR2: WNHNN, SYGVQD (reference sequence). V shed 6 bases, J shed 4 bases, and the junction held 10 bases outside the gene matches.